The rows below give T cell receptor beta chains drawn from one sample of a study of CD8 T cells in ankylosing spondylitis. TCRdb recomputed calls from the 5' RACE reads with MiXCR, one row per CDR3 protein. The data contain 200,000 to 300,000 distinct CDR3 sequences, approximately 9% of them singletons. The sample comprised blood, either unsorted or a sorted T cell fraction (not recorded which). The receptors shown here come from a male donor with ankylosing spondylitis or in good health (not recorded which). Both conserved end residues are part of each CDR3. A D gene is named only where the DNA matches it firmly. Clone size appears in some rows only: once, few, many, or a class for an expanded clone.

clone size	J gene	V gene	D gene	CDR3 DNA	CDR3 protein
many	TRBJ1-4	TRBV5-6	.	TGTGCCAGCAGCCCTTTGGGGGAAGGTAATGAAAAACTGTTTTTT	CASSPLGEGNEKLFF
many	TRBJ1-5	TRBV12-3/TRBV12-4	.	TGTGCCAGCATTGGACAGCTGGGTCAGCCCCAGCATTTT	CASIGQLGQPQHF
.	TRBJ2-5	TRBV7-2	TRBD2	TGTGCCACCTCGGGCAGCGGGATGAAGACCCAGTACTTC	CATSGSGMKTQYF
.	TRBJ2-7	TRBV12-5	TRBD1	TGTGCTAGTGGTTTGGTACCGGGACAGAGTTCCTACGAGCAGTACTTC	CASGLVPGQSSYEQYF
many	TRBJ2-7	TRBV4-3	TRBD2	TGCGCCAGCAGCCAAGAGGCTTTGACTAGCGGATCCTACGAGCAGTACTTC	CASSQEALTSGSYEQYF
many	TRBJ2-1	TRBV20-1	TRBD1	TGCAGTGCGCCAGGACAGGGCAATGAGCAGTTCTTC	CSAPGQGNEQFF
.	TRBJ1-6	TRBV11-2	.	TGTGCCAGCAGCCCCCGGGGCCTCGCAGGGGAGTATAATTCACCCCTCCACTTT	CASSPRGLAGEYNSPLHF
many	TRBJ2-5	TRBV6-5	.	TGTGCCAGCAGTTTAGGAGGGGGGCCAAAGACCCAGTACTTC	CASSLGGGPKTQYF
few	TRBJ1-5	TRBV29-1	TRBD1	TGCAGCGCTGGGACAGGCCCCGGGCCCCAGCATTTT	CSAGTGPGPQHF
many	TRBJ2-1	TRBV5-6	.	TGTGCCAGCTGCCGGGGTTCCTACAATGAGCAGTTCTTC	CASCRGSYNEQFF
many	TRBJ2-1	TRBV29-1	.	TGCAGCGTTGAAGACACTGGGGAGACCTACAATGAGCAGTTCTTC	CSVEDTGETYNEQFF
.	TRBJ2-1	TRBV20-1	.	TGCAGTGCTAGAGATCGCCTCCGGGGCTCCTACAATGAGCAGTTCTTC	CSARDRLRGSYNEQFF
many	TRBJ2-7	TRBV5-6	TRBD2	TGTGCCAGCAGCTCTCTAGCGGACTCCTACGAGCAGTACTTC	CASSSLADSYEQYF
many	TRBJ1-6	TRBV7-6	.	TGTGCCACCGCGGACAATTATAATTCACCCCTCCACTTT	CATADNYNSPLHF
.	TRBJ2-1	TRBV20-1	.	TGCAGTGCTAGACCCCCCTGGGGAACGGGCCACAATGAGCAGTTCTTC	CSARPPWGTGHNEQFF
many	TRBJ1-5	TRBV19	.	TGTGCCAGTAGGAATGAGGGCGCGCGGGCAAATCAGCCCCAGCATTTT	CASRNEGARANQPQHF
.	TRBJ1-5	TRBV19	TRBD1	TGTGCCAGTAGTATGATTTGGCAGGGGGATAGCAATCAGCCCCAGCATTTT	CASSMIWQGDSNQPQHF
many	TRBJ1-2	TRBV27	TRBD1	TGTGCCAGCAGAACCGGGACAGGGAATGGCTACACCTTC	CASRTGTGNGYTF
many	TRBJ1-1	TRBV3-1	TRBD1	TGTGCCAGCAGCCTTGCAGGGGGAGGGAACACTGAAGCTTTCTTT	CASSLAGGGNTEAFF
few	TRBJ2-5	TRBV10-3	.	TGTGCCATCAGTGAGTCCCTGCAGACCCAAGAGACCCAGTACTTC	CAISESLQTQETQYF
many	TRBJ2-7	TRBV5-6	TRBD1	TGTGCCAGCAGCTTTGCAGGGGGCCGTACGGAGCAGTACTTC	CASSFAGGRTEQYF
many	TRBJ2-1	TRBV20-1	TRBD2	TGCAGTGCTAGAGAGACTAGCGGGAGGGGACCCTACAATGAGCAGTTCTTC	CSARETSGRGPYNEQFF
many	TRBJ1-5	TRBV20-1	.	TGCAGTGCTAGAGCTTCCGAGGGCAATCAGCCCCAGCATTTT	CSARASEGNQPQHF